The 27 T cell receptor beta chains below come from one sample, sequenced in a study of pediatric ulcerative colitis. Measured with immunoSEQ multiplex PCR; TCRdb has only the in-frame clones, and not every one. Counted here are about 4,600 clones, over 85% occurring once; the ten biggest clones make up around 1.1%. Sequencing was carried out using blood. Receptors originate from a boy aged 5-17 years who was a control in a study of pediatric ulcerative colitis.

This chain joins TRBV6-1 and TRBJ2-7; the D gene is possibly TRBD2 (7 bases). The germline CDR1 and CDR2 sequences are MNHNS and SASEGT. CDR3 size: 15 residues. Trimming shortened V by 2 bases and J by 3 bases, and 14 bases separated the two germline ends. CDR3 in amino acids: CASSELGGGLYEQYF. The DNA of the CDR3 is TGTGCCAGCAGTGAACTGGGGGGGGGCCTCTACGAGCAGTACTTC.

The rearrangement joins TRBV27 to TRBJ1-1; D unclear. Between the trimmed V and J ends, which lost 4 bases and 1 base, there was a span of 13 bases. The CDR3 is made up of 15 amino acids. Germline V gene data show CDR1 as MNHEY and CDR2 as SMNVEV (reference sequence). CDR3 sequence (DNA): TGTGCCAGCAGTTCTTGGGCCCAGGAGAACACTGAAGCTTTCTTT. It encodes CASSSWAQENTEAFF.

This CDR3 reads CASSDERLGDVDTGELFF. The DNA of the CDR3 is TGTGCCAGCAGTGACGAGAGGTTAGGAGACGTCGACACCGGGGAGCTGTTTTTT. The chain uses TRBV7-8 and TRBJ2-2; D gene unclear. CDR1 is SGHVS, CDR2 FQNEAQ, per germline. The CDR3 extends over 18 amino acids. The V end lost 6 bases, the J end lost 3 bases, and 23 bases lay between the germline ends.

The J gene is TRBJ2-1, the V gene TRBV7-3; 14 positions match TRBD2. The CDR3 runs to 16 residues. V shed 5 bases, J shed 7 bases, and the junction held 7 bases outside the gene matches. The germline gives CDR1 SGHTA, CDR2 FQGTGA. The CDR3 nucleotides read TGTGCCAGCAGCCGAGCCGGGACTAGCGGGAGAAATGAGCAGTTCTTC. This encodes CASSRAGTSGRNEQFF.

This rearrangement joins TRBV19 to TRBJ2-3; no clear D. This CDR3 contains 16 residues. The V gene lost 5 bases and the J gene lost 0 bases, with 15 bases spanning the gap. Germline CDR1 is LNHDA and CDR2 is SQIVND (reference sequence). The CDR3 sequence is CASSPFGRSSTDTQYF. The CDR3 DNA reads TGTGCCAGTAGTCCCTTCGGACGATCTAGCACAGATACGCAGTATTTT.

For the CDR3, the DNA is TGCGCCAGCAGCGCGGACGGTAATGAAAAACTGTTTTTT. Encoded protein: CASSADGNEKLFF. The rearrangement links TRBV5-1 to TRBJ1-4; D gene uncertain. Germline CDR1 and CDR2: SGHRS and YFSETQ. The V and J ends lost 4 bases and 4 bases respectively, with 8 bases between them. The CDR3 is made up of 13 amino acids.

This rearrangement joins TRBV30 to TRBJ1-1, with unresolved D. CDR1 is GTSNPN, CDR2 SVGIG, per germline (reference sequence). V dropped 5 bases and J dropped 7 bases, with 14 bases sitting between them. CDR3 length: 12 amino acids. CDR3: CAWAGVDGEAFF. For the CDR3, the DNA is TGTGCCTGGGCAGGCGTGGATGGTGAAGCTTTCTTT.

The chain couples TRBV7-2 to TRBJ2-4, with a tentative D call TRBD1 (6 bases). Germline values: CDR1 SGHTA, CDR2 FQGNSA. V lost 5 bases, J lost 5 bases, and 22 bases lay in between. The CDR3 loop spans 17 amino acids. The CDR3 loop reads CASSQVGGLGGQNIQYF. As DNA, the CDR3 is TGTGCCAGCAGCCAAGTTGGGGGCCTCGGAGGCCAAAACATTCAGTACTTC.

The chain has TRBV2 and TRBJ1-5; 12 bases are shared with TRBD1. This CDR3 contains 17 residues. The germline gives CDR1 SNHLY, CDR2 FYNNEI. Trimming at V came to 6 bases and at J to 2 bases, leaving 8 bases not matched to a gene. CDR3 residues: CASSEGQGARRNQPQHF. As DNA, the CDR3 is TGTGCCAGCAGCGAGGGACAGGGGGCGCGTCGCAATCAGCCCCAGCATTTT.

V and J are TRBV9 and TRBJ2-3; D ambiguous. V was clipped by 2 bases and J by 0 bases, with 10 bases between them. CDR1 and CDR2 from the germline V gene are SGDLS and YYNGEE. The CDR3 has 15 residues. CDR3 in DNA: TGTGCCAGCAGCGTTCGGAGTGCTAGCACAGATACGCAGTATTTT. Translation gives CASSVRSASTDTQYF.

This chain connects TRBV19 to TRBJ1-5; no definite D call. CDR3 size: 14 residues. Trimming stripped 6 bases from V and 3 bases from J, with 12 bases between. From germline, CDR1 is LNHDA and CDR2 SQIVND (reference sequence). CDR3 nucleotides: TGTGCCAGTAGCATAATTATGCCCAATCAGCCCCAGCATTTT. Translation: CASSIIMPNQPQHF.

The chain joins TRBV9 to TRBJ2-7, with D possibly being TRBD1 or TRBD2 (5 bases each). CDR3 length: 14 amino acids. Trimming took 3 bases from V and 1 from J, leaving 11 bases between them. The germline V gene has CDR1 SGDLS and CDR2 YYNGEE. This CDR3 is CASSAGRVSYEQYF. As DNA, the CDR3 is TGTGCCAGCAGCGCGGGACGGGTGTCCTACGAGCAGTACTTC.

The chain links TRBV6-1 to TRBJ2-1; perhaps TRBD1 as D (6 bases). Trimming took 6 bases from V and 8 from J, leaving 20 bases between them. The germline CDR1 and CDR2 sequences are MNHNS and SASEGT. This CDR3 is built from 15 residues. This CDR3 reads CASRGAPPLRDEQFF. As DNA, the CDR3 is TGTGCCAGCAGGGGGGCTCCCCCACTAAGAGATGAGCAGTTCTTC.

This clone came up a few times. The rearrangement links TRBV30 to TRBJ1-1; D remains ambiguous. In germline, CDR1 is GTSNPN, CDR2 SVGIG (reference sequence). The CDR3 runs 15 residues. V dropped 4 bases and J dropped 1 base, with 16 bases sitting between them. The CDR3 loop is CAWTRSLEGNTEAFF. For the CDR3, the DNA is TGTGCCTGGACTAGATCTCTGGAGGGGAACACTGAAGCTTTCTTT.

CDR3 bases: TGTGCCAGCAGTAATACAGGGGGCAGTAATTCACCCCTCCACTTT. It specifies CASSNTGGSNSPLHF. The chain recombines TRBV28 with TRBJ1-6; 9 bases agree with TRBD1. CDR1 is MDHEN, CDR2 SYDVKM, per germline. V lost 5 bases, J lost 6 bases, and 5 bases stayed unmatched. The CDR3 length is 15 residues.

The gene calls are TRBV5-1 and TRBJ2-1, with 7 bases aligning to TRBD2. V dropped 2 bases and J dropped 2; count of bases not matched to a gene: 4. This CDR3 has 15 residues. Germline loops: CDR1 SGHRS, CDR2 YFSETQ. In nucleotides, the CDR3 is TGCGCCAGCAGCTTTGCGGGAGTGGCCTACAATGAGCAGTTCTTC. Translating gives CASSFAGVAYNEQFF.

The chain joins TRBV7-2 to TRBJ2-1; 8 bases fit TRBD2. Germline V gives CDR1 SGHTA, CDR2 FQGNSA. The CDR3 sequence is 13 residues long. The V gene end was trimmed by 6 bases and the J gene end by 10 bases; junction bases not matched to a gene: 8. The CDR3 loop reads CASRAGGPTEQFF. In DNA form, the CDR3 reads TGTGCCAGCAGGGCGGGAGGCCCCACGGAGCAGTTCTTC.

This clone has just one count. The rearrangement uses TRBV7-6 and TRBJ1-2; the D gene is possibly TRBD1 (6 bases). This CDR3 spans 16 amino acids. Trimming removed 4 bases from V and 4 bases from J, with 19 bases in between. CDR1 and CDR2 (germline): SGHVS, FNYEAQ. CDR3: CASSSRYKTGFYGYTF. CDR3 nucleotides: TGTGCCAGCAGCTCCCGCTACAAGACAGGCTTCTATGGCTACACCTTC.

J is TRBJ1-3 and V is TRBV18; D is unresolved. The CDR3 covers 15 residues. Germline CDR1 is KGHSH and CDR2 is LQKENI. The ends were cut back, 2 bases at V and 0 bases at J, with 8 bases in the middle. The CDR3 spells CASSPRASSGNTIYF. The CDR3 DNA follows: TGTGCCAGCTCACCAAGGGCAAGCTCTGGAAACACCATATATTTT.

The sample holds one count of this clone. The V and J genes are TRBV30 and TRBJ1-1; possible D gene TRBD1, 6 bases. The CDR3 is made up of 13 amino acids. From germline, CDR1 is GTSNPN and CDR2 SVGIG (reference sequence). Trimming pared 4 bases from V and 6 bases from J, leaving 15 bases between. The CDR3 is CAWNGGADPEAFF. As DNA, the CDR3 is TGTGCCTGGAATGGGGGCGCAGATCCTGAAGCTTTCTTT.

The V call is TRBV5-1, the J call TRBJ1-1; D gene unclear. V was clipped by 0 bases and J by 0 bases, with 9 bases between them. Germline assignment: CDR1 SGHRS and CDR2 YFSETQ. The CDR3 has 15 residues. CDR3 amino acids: CASSLDTDMNTEAFF. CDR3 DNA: TGCGCCAGCAGCTTGGACACAGATATGAACACTGAAGCTTTCTTT.

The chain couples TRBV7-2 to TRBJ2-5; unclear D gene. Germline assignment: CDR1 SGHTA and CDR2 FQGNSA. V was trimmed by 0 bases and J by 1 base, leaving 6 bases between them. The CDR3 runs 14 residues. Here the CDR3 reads CASSLAVTQETQYF. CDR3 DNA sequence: TGTGCCAGCAGCTTAGCGGTGACCCAAGAGACCCAGTACTTC.

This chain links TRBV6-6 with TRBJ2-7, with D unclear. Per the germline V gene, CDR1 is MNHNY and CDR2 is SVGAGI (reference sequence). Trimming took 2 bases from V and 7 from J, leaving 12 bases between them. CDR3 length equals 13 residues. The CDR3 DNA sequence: TGTGCCAGCAGTTACCTCGGCCTGGCAGAGCAGTACTTC. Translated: CASSYLGLAEQYF.

The CDR3 spells CAWSRARDTEAFF. The DNA of the CDR3 is TGTGCCTGGAGTAGGGCACGGGACACTGAAGCTTTCTTT. The V and J genes are TRBV30 and TRBJ1-1; no clear D. V gave up 2 bases and J gave up 3 bases, with 10 bases separating them. Germline lookup yields CDR1 GTSNPN and CDR2 SVGIG (reference sequence). The CDR3 consists of 13 residues.

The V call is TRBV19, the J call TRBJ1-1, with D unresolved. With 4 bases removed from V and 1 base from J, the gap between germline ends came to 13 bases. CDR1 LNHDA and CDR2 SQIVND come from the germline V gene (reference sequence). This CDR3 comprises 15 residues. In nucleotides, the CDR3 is TGTGCCAGTAGTAAGAAGGAGGCTGGGAACACTGAAGCTTTCTTT. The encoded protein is CASSKKEAGNTEAFF.

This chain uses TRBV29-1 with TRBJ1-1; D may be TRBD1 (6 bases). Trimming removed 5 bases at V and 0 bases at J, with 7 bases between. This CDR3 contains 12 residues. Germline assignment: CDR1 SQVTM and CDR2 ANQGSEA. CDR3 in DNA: TGCAGCGTTACAGGGTTGAACACTGAAGCTTTCTTT. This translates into CSVTGLNTEAFF. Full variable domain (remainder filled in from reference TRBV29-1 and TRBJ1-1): SAVISQKPSRDICQRGTSLTIQCQVDSQVTMMFWYRQQPGQSLTLIATANQGSEATYESGFVIDKFPISRPNLTFSTLTVSNMSPEDSSIYLCSVTGLNTEAFFGQGTRLTVV.

The CDR3 region is CASSEVRLQYF. In DNA, the CDR3 is TGTGCCAGCAGTGAAGTGAGACTACAGTACTTC. The chain employs TRBV2 and TRBJ2-5; tentative D call: TRBD2 (5 bases). There are 11 residues in the CDR3. Per germline, CDR1 SNHLY and CDR2 FYNNEI. V lost 1 base, J lost 11 bases, and 8 bases lay in between.